This T cell receptor beta chain came from a study of blood T cells in healthy people across ages. Study-wide results and limits: A roughly linear fall in TCR beta diversity per million T cells was seen with increasing age.

The V gene's germline CDR1 is KGHDR and CDR2 SFDVKD. The CDR3 runs to 14 residues. The ends were cut back, 9 bases at V and 3 bases at J, with 14 bases in the middle. A second roughly 7 to 12 cycle PCR used barcoded and J-beta primers. TCRdb processed the 5' RACE reads anew with MiXCR; each CDR3 protein has one entry. The profile shows about 640,000 distinct CDR3 sequences, approximately 50% of them singletons. Comment on this clonotype: Antigen: not known.

The chain recombines TRBV24-1 with TRBJ2-1; D tentatively reads TRBD1 or TRBD2 (6 bases each). What was sequenced was blood. This clonotype originated in a man aged 60 to 75 in good health. The CDR3 DNA reads TGTGCCACCGCCCCCGGGGGCCACTACAATGAGCAGTTCTTC. It codes for CATAPGGHYNEQFF.